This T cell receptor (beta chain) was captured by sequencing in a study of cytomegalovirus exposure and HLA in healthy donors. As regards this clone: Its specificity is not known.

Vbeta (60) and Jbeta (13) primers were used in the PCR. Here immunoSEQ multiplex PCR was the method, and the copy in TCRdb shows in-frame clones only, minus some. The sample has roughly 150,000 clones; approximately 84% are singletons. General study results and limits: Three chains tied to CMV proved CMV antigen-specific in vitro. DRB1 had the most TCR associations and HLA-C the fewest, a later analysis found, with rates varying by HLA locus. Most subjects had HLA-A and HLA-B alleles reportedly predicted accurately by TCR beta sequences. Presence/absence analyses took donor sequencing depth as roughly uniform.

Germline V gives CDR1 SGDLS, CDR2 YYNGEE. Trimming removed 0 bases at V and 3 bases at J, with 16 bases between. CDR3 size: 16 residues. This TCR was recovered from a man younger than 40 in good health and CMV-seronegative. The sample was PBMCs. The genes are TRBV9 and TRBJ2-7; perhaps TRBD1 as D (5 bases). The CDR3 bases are TGTGCCAGCAGCGTAGAGGCGGCAGGGATCGGCTACGAGCAGTACTTC. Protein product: CASSVEAAGIGYEQYF.